The 19 T cell receptor beta chains given below trace back to one sample, sequenced in a study of blood T cells in healthy people across ages. Sample-barcoded 5' priming and a J-beta primer mix drove a second PCR of about 7 to 11 cycles. TCRdb reprocessed the 5' RACE reads with MiXCR, giving one entry per CDR3 protein. The sample consists of 550,000 to 700,000 distinct CDR3 sequences, approximately 25% of them appearing once. Specimen: blood. Source of these receptors: a woman in her sixties or seventies in good health.

Notes on this clonotype: The missing conserved phenylalanine or tryptophan at the end of this CDR3 makes a read error likely. The chain links TRBV7-9 to TRBJ1-1, with 9 nucleotides matching TRBD1. The V gene end was trimmed by 5 bases and the J gene end by 3 bases; junction bases not matched to a gene: 7. The CDR3 has 15 amino acids. In germline, CDR1 is SEHNR, CDR2 FQNEAQ (reference sequence). The CDR3 loop reads CASSDGTGLDTEAFL. The CDR3 DNA sequence: TGTGCCAGCAGCGACGGGACAGGGTTAGACACTGAAGCTTTCCTT.

A word on this clonotype: One junction end does not reproduce the germline sequence, and a read error may be involved. J is TRBJ2-5 and V is TRBV27; 12 bases fit TRBD2. The germline gives CDR1 MNHEY, CDR2 SMNVEV (reference sequence). This CDR3 comprises 19 residues. The CDR3 loop reads CASSLSCTGLAGRQETHYF. In DNA form, the CDR3 reads TGTGCCAGCAGTTTATCCTGTACGGGACTAGCGGGTCGGCAAGAGACCCACTACTTC.

This clonotype came up many times. The chain couples TRBV6-5 to TRBJ2-5; TRBD2 might be the D (5 bases). The germline V and J ends were trimmed by 2 bases and 5 bases, with 12 bases remaining between them. Germline-derived CDR1 and CDR2 are MNHEY and SVGAGI. CDR3 size: 14 residues. CDR3 in DNA: TGTGCCAGCAGTTACGGACGGGGTACGGAGACCCAGTACTTC. Its translation: CASSYGRGTETQYF.

V and J are TRBV20-1 and TRBJ2-5; a possible D gene is TRBD2 (7 bases). V lost 0 bases, J lost 3 bases, and 17 bases lay in between. The CDR3 is 16 amino acids. CDR1 and CDR2 from the germline V gene are DFQATT and SNEGSKA (reference sequence). The CDR3 bases are TGCAGTGCTAGAGATCCTTCTGGGAGGGGGAAAGAGACCCAGTACTTC. It codes for CSARDPSGRGKETQYF.

This clonotype was recorded once. This chain uses TRBV7-2 with TRBJ2-5; no clear D. The CDR3 is 15 amino acids. The germline gives CDR1 SGHTA, CDR2 FQGNSA. Trimming cost V 4 bases and J 10 bases, with 22 bases left between them. The chain's CDR3 is CASSSALGGQSIQYF. The CDR3, as DNA: TGTGCCAGCAGCTCAGCGCTAGGCGGTCAGTCGATCCAGTACTTC.

This clonotype has just a few counts. The V gene is TRBV18, the J gene TRBJ1-3; unclear D gene. CDR3 length: 13 residues. Trimming took off 7 bases at V and 3 bases at J, with 10 bases between the two ends. Germline CDR1 KGHSH, CDR2 LQKENI. CDR3 amino acids: CASLPENGNTIYF. The CDR3 coding sequence is TGTGCCAGCTTACCCGAGAATGGAAACACCATATATTTT.

This chain uses TRBV5-6 with TRBJ2-1; D is perhaps TRBD2 (6 bases). The ends were cut back, 6 bases at V and 1 base at J, with 17 bases in the middle. Germline V lookup: CDR1 SGHDT, CDR2 YYEEEE. This CDR3 contains 16 residues. As DNA, the CDR3 is TGTGCCAGCATCACTGGGGGGACGGAATCCTACAATGAGCAGTTCTTC. It specifies CASITGGTESYNEQFF.

This chain links TRBV7-9 with TRBJ2-7; D assignment may be TRBD1 or TRBD2 (6 bases each). V lost 5 bases and J lost 5, with 13 bases in between. This CDR3 has 13 residues. Germline CDR1 is SEHNR and CDR2 is FQNEAQ (reference sequence). CDR3 in DNA: TGTGCCAGCAGCCCCTCGGGGGCCCACGAGCAGTACTTC. Amino acids: CASSPSGAHEQYF.

The CDR3 DNA follows: TGTGCCAGCACCATAGCGGGGATTGAGCAGTTCTTC. Residues: CASTIAGIEQFF. The chain recombines TRBV12-3 or TRBV12-4 with TRBJ2-1; 8 nucleotides line up with TRBD2. The junction had 5 bases not matched to a gene; V was cut back by 7 bases and J by 9 bases. The CDR3 runs 12 residues.

The chain combines TRBV12-3 or TRBV12-4 with TRBJ1-6; the D gene is possibly TRBD1 (5 bases). Trimming shortened V by 6 bases and J by 14 bases, and 11 bases separated the two germline ends. CDR3 length: 11 amino acids. The CDR3 DNA sequence: TGTGCCAGCAGCTCGGGGGAGGCCCTCCACTTT. Translating it yields CASSSGEALHF.

CDR3 DNA: TGTGCCAGCAGCTCGAATCAGCGGGGTAATGAGCAGTTCTTC. Its protein product is CASSSNQRGNEQFF. This chain links TRBV5-5 with TRBJ2-5; TRBD2 aligns across 7 bases. The DNA end is a closer match to TRBJ2-1, so the J assignment may be wrong. The CDR3 consists of 14 residues. The germline gives CDR1 SGHKS, CDR2 YYEKEE (reference sequence).

The CDR3 DNA sequence: TGTGCCAGCAGCGTAGACCCAGACAATGAGCAGTTCTTC. The encoded protein is CASSVDPDNEQFF. The chain carries TRBV9 and TRBJ2-1; no clear D. The CDR3 is made up of 13 amino acids. The germline gives CDR1 SGDLS, CDR2 YYNGEE. The V end was cut by 0 bases, the J end by 5 bases, with 6 bases between. Full variable domain (missing parts from reference TRBV9 and TRBJ2-1): DSGVTQTPKHLITATGQRVTLRCSPRSGDLSVYWYQQSLDQGLQFLIQYYNGEERAKGNILERFSAQQFPDLHSELNLSSLELGDSALYFCASSVDPDNEQFFGPGTRLTVL.

V gene TRBV12-3 or TRBV12-4 combines with J gene TRBJ1-4; D is ambiguous. The CDR3 length is 17 residues. Deletions cut 5 bases from V and 0 bases from J, with 16 bases between. The chain's CDR3 is CASSPPGSYATNEKLFF. CDR3 nucleotide sequence: TGTGCCAGCAGTCCCCCGGGTTCGTACGCAACTAATGAAAAACTGTTTTTT.

The V and J genes are TRBV12-3 or TRBV12-4 and TRBJ2-5; D may be TRBD1 (6 bases). V gave up 3 bases and J gave up 1 base, with 12 bases separating them. The CDR3 loop spans 15 amino acids. CDR3 nucleotide sequence: TGTGCCAGCAGTTTCCCTCAGACAGGCCAAGAGACCCAGTACTTC. Amino acid sequence: CASSFPQTGQETQYF.

The rearrangement uses TRBV29-1 and TRBJ1-4; D is unresolved. The V gene lost 5 bases and the J gene lost 0 bases, with 7 bases spanning the gap. Germline V CDR1 and CDR2: SQVTM, ANQGSEA. The CDR3 runs to 13 residues. CDR3 nucleotides: TGCAGCGTTAACTCGGCAACTAATGAAAAACTGTTTTTT. Its protein is CSVNSATNEKLFF.

There are a few counts of this clonotype. V usage is TRBV20-1 and J usage is TRBJ2-1; 10 positions agree with TRBD2. Near its end, the DNA agrees better with TRBJ2-5, so the J call may be wrong. The length of the CDR3 is 15 residues. Germline loops: CDR1 DFQATT, CDR2 SNEGSKA (reference sequence). The CDR3 coding sequence is TGCAGTGCTAGACTGCTAGCGGGGGACCGAGAGACCCAGTACTTC. This translates into CSARLLAGDRETQYF.

The chain links TRBV7-9 to TRBJ1-2, with D possibly TRBD1 on 5 matching bases. The CDR3 runs to 11 residues. The V gene's germline CDR1 is SEHNR and CDR2 FQNEAQ (reference sequence). V gave up 2 bases and J gave up 10 bases, with 8 bases separating them. The CDR3 DNA reads TGTGCCAGCAGCTTACGGGGGTACTACACCTTC. It is translated as CASSLRGYYTF.

DNA of the CDR3: TGTGCCAGCTCATCGACTAGCGGGGGACTCGGGACCCAGTACTTC. Residues: CASSSTSGGLGTQYF. The chain links TRBV18 to TRBJ2-5; TRBD2 matches at 12 bases. The CDR3 consists of 15 residues. Germline V gene data show CDR1 as KGHSH and CDR2 as LQKENI. V lost 5 bases and J lost 7; bases outside the gene matches: 8. The whole variable domain, remainder taken from reference TRBV18 and TRBJ2-5, is NAGVMQNPRHLVRRRGQEARLRCSPMKGHSHVYWYRQLPEEGLKFMVYLQKENIIDESGMPKERFSAEFPKEGPSILRIQQVVRGDSAAYFCASSSTSGGLGTQYFGPGTRLLVL.

This clonotype was counted between two and nine times. The chain has TRBV10-3 and TRBJ1-1; 8 bases line up with TRBD1. The V gene end was trimmed by 3 bases and the J gene end by 2 bases; junction bases not matched to a gene: 5. This CDR3 region has 15 residues. CDR1 is ENHRY and CDR2 is SYGVKD in the germline V gene. The CDR3 spells CAISDPGQGNTEAFF. CDR3 DNA sequence: TGTGCCATCAGTGACCCAGGACAGGGTAACACTGAAGCTTTCTTT.